This T cell receptor (beta chain) was sequenced during a study of response to subunit inactivated influenza vaccine. At least ten counts were recorded for this clonotype. Its specificity is unknown. One entry per CDR3 protein results from TCRdb running MiXCR on the RT-PCR reads. The data contain about 700,000 distinct CDR3 sequences, around 14% of them seen just once; the ten biggest clones take up around 10%. V lost 2 bases and J 4 bases, leaving 10 bases between the germline ends. Germline assignment: CDR1 SGHRS and CDR2 YFSETQ. CDR3 length equals 14 residues. General study findings and limits: Authors suggested that a seasonal influenza vaccination recruits few new T cells each time.

This material consisted of PBMCs from blood, taken roughly 12 days after vaccination. The sequence derives from a man aged 50 or older who received an inactivated influenza vaccine. This rearrangement joins TRBV5-1 to TRBJ2-1, with D maybe TRBD2 (5 bases). CDR3 amino acids: CASSFPSGYNEQFF. The CDR3 bases are TGCGCCAGCAGCTTCCCCAGCGGTTACAATGAGCAGTTCTTC.